This T cell receptor beta chain was captured in a study of monozygotic twins with inflammatory bowel disease. Whole-study results and caveats: Limited statistical power may explain no repertoire similarity difference between concordant and discordant twins.

This CDR3 comprises 15 residues. Germline values: CDR1 KGHSH, CDR2 LQKENI. To note about this clonotype: The antigen is unknown.

Reanalyzing the 5' RACE reads, TCRdb keeps one entry per CDR3 protein, without DNA. The specimen's table records approximately 380,000 distinct CDR3 sequences. The chain is built from TRBV18 and TRBJ2-7; the D gene TCRdb calls, TRBD1, cannot be checked with no DNA. Specimen: blood. The receptor was derived from a human donor with ulcerative colitis or Crohn's disease, or a healthy co-twin of an affected twin (not recorded which). CDR3 sequence: CASSPSTGVQDEQYF.